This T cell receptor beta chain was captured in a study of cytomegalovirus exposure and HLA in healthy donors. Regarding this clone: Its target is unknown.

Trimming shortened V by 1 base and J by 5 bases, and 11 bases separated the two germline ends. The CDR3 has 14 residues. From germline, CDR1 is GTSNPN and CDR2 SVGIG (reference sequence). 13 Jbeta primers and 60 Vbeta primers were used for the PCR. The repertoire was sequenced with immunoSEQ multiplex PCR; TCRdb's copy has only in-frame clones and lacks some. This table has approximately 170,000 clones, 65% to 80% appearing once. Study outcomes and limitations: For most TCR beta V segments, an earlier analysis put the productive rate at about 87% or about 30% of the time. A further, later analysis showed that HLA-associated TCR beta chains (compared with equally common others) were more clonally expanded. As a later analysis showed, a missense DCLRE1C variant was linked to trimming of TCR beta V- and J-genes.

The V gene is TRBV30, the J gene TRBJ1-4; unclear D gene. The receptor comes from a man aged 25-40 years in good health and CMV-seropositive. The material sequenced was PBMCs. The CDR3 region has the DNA TGTGCCTGGAGTGCCATTGACGGGAATGAAAAACTGTTTTTT. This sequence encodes CAWSAIDGNEKLFF.